These 26 T cell receptor beta chains were sequenced from one sample in a study of blood T cells in healthy people across ages. Together with a sample-barcoded 5' primer, a J-beta primer mix was included in a second PCR lasting about 7 to 11 cycles. TCRdb independently ran MiXCR on the 5' RACE reads; one entry per CDR3 protein. The sample shows hundreds of thousands of distinct CDR3 sequences, roughly 60% of them seen only once. Input material: blood. These receptors came from a young man in good health.

This clonotype was detected only a few times. The gene calls are TRBV20-1 and TRBJ2-5; 11 nucleotides agree with TRBD2. The tail of the sequence fits TRBJ2-7 better, so the J call may be wrong. CDR1 and CDR2 from the germline V gene are DFQATT and SNEGSKA (reference sequence). CDR3 length: 15 amino acids. In nucleotides, the CDR3 is TGCAGTGCTAGAGGACCCTTAGCGGGAGGGGGCGAGCAGTACTTC. Residues: CSARGPLAGGGEQYF.

The chain is built from TRBV20-1 and TRBJ2-7, with D hard to call. Germline values: CDR1 DFQATT, CDR2 SNEGSKA (reference sequence). Trimming left V 6 bases short and J 0 bases short, with 12 bases between. The CDR3 runs to 13 residues. The CDR3 region has the DNA TGCAGTGCGGAAGCCGCCAGCTCCTACGAGCAGTACTTC. This gives the protein CSAEAASSYEQYF.

This chain uses TRBV5-1 with TRBJ2-5; possible D gene TRBD1, 6 bases. Germline V gene data show CDR1 as SGHRS and CDR2 as YFSETQ. Trimming shortened V by 3 bases and J by 0 bases, and 12 bases separated the two germline ends. The CDR3 is 15 amino acids. This CDR3 reads CASSCRGTYQETQYF. DNA for the CDR3: TGCGCCAGCAGCTGTAGGGGGACGTACCAAGAGACCCAGTACTTC.

The chain recombines TRBV5-5 with TRBJ2-3; D may be TRBD1 (8 bases). This CDR3 has 16 amino acids. Per germline, CDR1 SGHKS and CDR2 YYEKEE (reference sequence). V was clipped by 6 bases and J by 1 base, with 18 bases between them. DNA for the CDR3: TGTGCCAGCATCAACAGGGGGGGGGCAGGCACAGATACGCAGTATTTT. Translated: CASINRGGAGTDTQYF.

The V and J genes are TRBV28 and TRBJ2-3; no definite D call. Trimming pared 9 bases from V and 6 bases from J, leaving 19 bases between. CDR3 length: 14 residues. Germline lookup yields CDR1 MDHEN and CDR2 SYDVKM. The CDR3 protein is CASITPGYLDTQYF. CDR3 DNA: TGTGCCAGTATCACACCCGGTTATTTGGATACGCAGTATTTT.

J is TRBJ2-1 and V is TRBV6-5, with 8 bases fitting TRBD2. The trim removed 6 bases at V and 6 bases at J, leaving 13 bases unmatched. The CDR3 runs to 16 residues. Looked up from germline, CDR1 is MNHEY and CDR2 is SVGAGI. CDR3 amino acids: CASSRLSGSHGNEQFF. The CDR3 region has the DNA TGTGCCAGCAGCAGACTCAGCGGGAGCCATGGCAATGAGCAGTTCTTC.

The DNA for the CDR3 is TGTGCCAGCAGCATCGGGGGGAAGAGCTCCTACGAGCAGTTCTTC. It translates to CASSIGGKSSYEQFF. This rearrangement joins TRBV7-2 to TRBJ2-1; 7 bases match TRBD2. After removal of 5 bases from V and 10 bases from J, the junction contained 14 bases not matched to a gene. Germline values: CDR1 SGHTA, CDR2 FQGNSA. This CDR3 is built from 15 residues.

The rearrangement joins TRBV20-1 to TRBJ2-1; 7 bases are a match to TRBD2. CDR1 is DFQATT, CDR2 SNEGSKA, per germline (reference sequence). Trimming at V came to 6 bases and at J to 13 bases, leaving 21 bases not matched to a gene. This CDR3 has 15 residues. CDR3 sequence (DNA): TGCAGTGCACCCTTACCCCGGGTGGGGCGGGGGACCCAGTTCTTC. Translating gives CSAPLPRVGRGTQFF.

In its sample, this clonotype was seen a few times. The chain uses TRBV7-2 and TRBJ2-6; D is perhaps TRBD2 (5 bases). Germline loops: CDR1 SGHTA, CDR2 FQGNSA. The CDR3 totals 17 residues. Trimming took off 1 base at V and 4 bases at J, with 14 bases between the two ends. This CDR3 is CASSLVLTGGGANVLTF. In DNA, the CDR3 is TGTGCCAGCAGCTTAGTACTGACTGGAGGAGGGGCCAACGTCCTGACTTTC.

The J gene is TRBJ2-3, the V gene TRBV7-2; no clear D gene. With 4 bases removed from V and 1 base from J, the gap between germline ends came to 12 bases. The length of the CDR3 is 15 residues. Germline loops: CDR1 SGHTA, CDR2 FQGNSA. The CDR3 DNA sequence: TGTGCCAGCAGCTCCCAAGCGACGGGCACAGATACGCAGTATTTT. Encoded protein: CASSSQATGTDTQYF.

The gene calls are TRBV27 and TRBJ2-7, with D uncertain. The CDR3 runs 17 residues. Germline assignment: CDR1 MNHEY and CDR2 SMNVEV (reference sequence). V lost 9 bases, J lost 1 base, and 25 bases lay in between. CDR3 amino acids: CARGNMGLEEWSYEQYF. CDR3 DNA: TGTGCCAGGGGGAATATGGGCCTAGAAGAATGGTCCTACGAGCAGTACTTC.

This clonotype was counted a few times. This chain connects TRBV6-5 to TRBJ2-6, with 8 positions matching TRBD1. CDR3 size: 20 residues. J lost 1 base, V lost 4 bases, and 15 bases had no gene match. Germline V gene data show CDR1 as MNHEY and CDR2 as SVGAGI. CDR3 DNA sequence: TGTGCCAGCAGTTTATTCTGGACAGGGCTTACGACTTCTGGGGCCAACGTCCTGACTTTC. Protein sequence: CASSLFWTGLTTSGANVLTF.

The rearrangement joins TRBV12-3 or TRBV12-4 to TRBJ1-1; D perhaps matches TRBD1 (5 bases). The CDR3 extends over 14 amino acids. V lost 3 bases, J lost 3 bases, and 11 bases lay in between. CDR3 protein: CASSFGGLYTEAFF. CDR3 in DNA: TGTGCCAGCAGTTTTGGGGGATTATACACTGAAGCTTTCTTT.

This clonotype was counted only a few times. This chain uses TRBV6-5 with TRBJ2-5; tentative D call: TRBD1 (5 bases). The CDR3 length is 15 residues. The ends were cut back, 0 bases at V and 1 base at J, with 9 bases in the middle. Germline V gives CDR1 MNHEY, CDR2 SVGAGI. CDR3 DNA sequence: TGTGCCAGCAGTTACTCAAGGCAGGGCCAAGAGACCCAGTACTTC. Protein sequence: CASSYSRQGQETQYF.

The table lists this clonotype with a count of one. This rearrangement joins TRBV6-6 to TRBJ2-5, with 8 bases matching TRBD2. The V gene's germline CDR1 is MNHNY and CDR2 SVGAGI (reference sequence). V lost 2 bases to trimming and J lost 0 bases; unmatched junction nucleotides: 5. This CDR3 has 16 amino acids. The CDR3 loop reads CASSYLLAANQETQYF. CDR3 DNA sequence: TGTGCCAGCAGTTACCTACTAGCGGCCAACCAAGAGACCCAGTACTTC.

V gene TRBV9 combines with J gene TRBJ2-5; unclear D gene. Looked up from germline, CDR1 is SGDLS and CDR2 is YYNGEE. With 0 bases removed from V and 4 bases from J, the gap between germline ends came to 10 bases. The CDR3 covers 14 residues. Here the CDR3 DNA reads TGTGCCAGCAGCGTAGATGTGTCGGGAGAGACCCAGTACTTC. This codes for CASSVDVSGETQYF.

The chain has TRBV6-1 and TRBJ1-6; D is undetermined. Trimming shortened V by 2 bases and J by 9 bases, and 17 bases separated the two germline ends. The CDR3 length is 16 residues. CDR1 is MNHNS, CDR2 SASEGT, per germline. This CDR3 is CASSEWGRPTSSPLHF. In DNA form, the CDR3 reads TGTGCCAGCAGTGAATGGGGTCGGCCTACCAGTTCACCCCTCCACTTT.

The sample holds one count of this clonotype. In DNA, the CDR3 is TGCGCCAGCAGCCAAGAGACTCCAGGGAGCTCCTACAATGAGCAGTTCTTC. Its translation is CASSQETPGSSYNEQFF. The chain employs TRBV4-3 and TRBJ2-1; D may match TRBD1 or TRBD2 (5 bases each). V was shortened by 0 bases and J by 0 bases, with 12 bases between the two germline ends. Germline lookup yields CDR1 LGHNA and CDR2 YSLEER. The CDR3 has 17 residues.

V and J are TRBV7-2 and TRBJ1-5; tentative D call: TRBD1 (5 bases). Trimming took 2 bases from V and 7 from J, leaving 15 bases between them. The CDR3 runs 15 residues. The germline gives CDR1 SGHTA, CDR2 FQGNSA. CDR3 sequence (DNA): TGTGCCAGCAGCTTAAACAGTGGGGGTTCGCAGCCCCAGCATTTT. Translation gives CASSLNSGGSQPQHF.

The chain uses TRBV7-2 and TRBJ1-6; D remains unclear. There are 13 residues in the CDR3. Germline V gene sequence: CDR1 SGHTA, CDR2 FQGNSA. V dropped 4 bases and J dropped 13 bases, with 14 bases sitting between them. The CDR3 reads CASSWEGIQPLHF. DNA of the CDR3: TGTGCCAGCAGCTGGGAGGGCATCCAGCCCCTCCACTTT.

The CDR3 nucleotides read TGCAGTGCAACGCAGCGGGAGGGCCAAACAGATACGCAGTATTTT. This encodes CSATQREGQTDTQYF. The chain is built from TRBV20-1 and TRBJ2-3; 10 nucleotides agree with TRBD2. The J segment lost 3 bases and the V segment lost 6 bases, leaving 9 bases of the junction unmatched. Germline CDR1 reads DFQATT; CDR2 reads SNEGSKA (reference sequence). CDR3 length equals 15 residues.

V gene TRBV6-5 combines with J gene TRBJ2-3; D uncertain. The CDR3 extends over 13 amino acids. Trimming took off 2 bases at V and 2 bases at J, with 5 bases between the two ends. Germline lookup yields CDR1 MNHEY and CDR2 SVGAGI. The CDR3 DNA reads as TGTGCCAGCAGTTACCCTAACACAGATACGCAGTATTTT. It codes for CASSYPNTDTQYF.

The chain links TRBV7-2 to TRBJ2-5; 10 bases agree with TRBD2. J gave up 11 bases and V 3 bases, and 9 bases lay outside the gene matches. The CDR3 is 14 residues long. Germline assignment: CDR1 SGHTA and CDR2 FQGNSA. The CDR3 DNA is TGTGCCAGCAGCTTTAGCGGGGGGAGGGGAGAGCAGTACTTC. Encoded protein: CASSFSGGRGEQYF.

The chain uses TRBV20-1 and TRBJ2-4; D gene unclear. The DNA end is more similar to TRBJ2-7, so the J call may be wrong. The germline V gene encodes CDR1 DFQATT and CDR2 SNEGSKA (reference sequence). The CDR3 has 13 amino acids. DNA of the CDR3: TGCAGTGCTAGTGGTTCGTCCTACTACGAGCAGTACTTC. The encoded protein is CSASGSSYYEQYF.

This clonotype was detected only a few times. The chain couples TRBV5-6 to TRBJ2-1; a possible D gene is TRBD2 (6 bases). Germline assignment: CDR1 SGHDT and CDR2 YYEEEE. V dropped 4 bases and J dropped 5 bases, with 16 bases sitting between them. The CDR3 is 15 residues long. The CDR3 bases are TGTGCCAGCAGCCTGACCGGGACTTTCGACAATGAGCAGTTCTTC. Translation gives CASSLTGTFDNEQFF.

In nucleotides, the CDR3 is TGCAGTGCCCCAGGGGGGGCCGACCAAGAGACCCAGTACTTC. It specifies CSAPGGADQETQYF. This chain uses TRBV20-1 with TRBJ2-5; the D gene could be TRBD1 or TRBD2 (7 bases each). V lost 6 bases, J lost 0 bases, and 14 bases lay in between. From germline, CDR1 is DFQATT and CDR2 SNEGSKA (reference sequence). The CDR3 has 14 amino acids.